These 9 T cell receptor beta chains were all obtained from the same sample, sequenced in a study of T cells in Graves' hyperthyroidism and ophthalmopathy (dated by TCRdb to between 2017 and 2020). The library was generated by multiplex PCR. Reads for this sample came from an Illumina HiSeq 2000. The TCR beta CDR3 regions were amplified from the RNA transcripts. The TCR CDR3 was subjected to a first round of RT-PCR using the HTBI primer set and the Qiagen OneStep RT-PCR kit. Using fastp trimming at Q25 and MiXCR clonotype assembly, TCRdb reanalyzed the public sequencing data and kept in-frame beta chains. CDR3 protein sequences are deduplicated, and each keeps its most common genes and DNA. Here the sample has hundreds of thousands of distinct CDR3 sequences; about 14% occur a single time. The biggest ten clones account for 9.5% to 15% of the sample. Specimen: blood. Receptors were obtained from a woman between 50 and 59 years old with Graves' ophthalmopathy.

This clonotype occurred many times. The chain combines TRBV20-1 with TRBJ2-7, with 9 nucleotides matching TRBD1. The CDR3 is made up of 13 amino acids. V dropped 6 bases and J dropped 4; count of bases not matched to a gene: 7. Germline CDR1 and CDR2: DFQATT and SNEGSKA (reference sequence). CDR3 in DNA: TGCAGTGCAGAAGGGACAGGGAGGTACGAGCAGTACTTC. Amino acid sequence: CSAEGTGRYEQYF.

The genes are TRBV15 and TRBJ2-5; D unclear. CDR1 and CDR2 from the germline V gene are LNHNV and YYDKDF (reference sequence). This CDR3 is built from 16 residues. Trimming left V 6 bases short and J 4 bases short, with 21 bases between. CDR3 in amino acids: CATSPLPGSVVETQYF. As DNA, the CDR3 is TGTGCCACCAGTCCTCTGCCGGGCAGTGTAGTAGAGACCCAGTACTTC.

This clonotype was counted only a few times. The chain employs TRBV7-8 and TRBJ2-1; 7 bases map to TRBD2. The CDR3 totals 15 residues. The V gene's germline CDR1 is SGHVS and CDR2 FQNEAQ. With V trimmed by 5 bases and J by 6 bases, 10 bases remained unmatched. The CDR3: CASSPDAGVVNEQFF. The CDR3 DNA is TGTGCCAGCAGCCCAGACGCGGGAGTCGTCAATGAGCAGTTCTTC.

This clonotype was found many times. The rearrangement uses TRBV27 and TRBJ2-7; perhaps TRBD1 as D (5 bases). This CDR3 has 14 residues. V was trimmed by 7 bases and J by 2 bases, leaving 15 bases between them. Germline V gene data show CDR1 as MNHEY and CDR2 as SMNVEV (reference sequence). The CDR3: CASNKKGATYEQYF. CDR3 bases: TGTGCCAGCAATAAAAAAGGGGCCACCTACGAGCAGTACTTC.

This clonotype was found many times. V usage is TRBV12-3 or TRBV12-4 and J usage is TRBJ2-5; D is uncertain. This CDR3 is 14 amino acids long. Trimming removed 1 base at V and 2 bases at J, with 8 bases between. The CDR3 reads CASSLGSVQETQYF. The CDR3 nucleotides are TGTGCCAGCAGTTTAGGGTCAGTACAAGAGACCCAGTACTTC.

The chain combines TRBV6-1 with TRBJ2-7; 10 bases are a match to TRBD2. In germline, CDR1 is MNHNS, CDR2 SASEGT. After removal of 4 bases from V and 2 bases from J, the junction contained 17 bases not matched to a gene. This CDR3 has 19 residues. The CDR3 here is CASSGRLWGLAGVPYEQYF. As DNA, the CDR3 is TGTGCCAGCAGTGGGCGACTGTGGGGTCTAGCGGGGGTTCCCTACGAGCAGTACTTC.

This clonotype has just a few counts. The V call is TRBV7-9, the J call TRBJ2-3; D unclear. This CDR3 has 12 amino acids. CDR1 is SEHNR and CDR2 is FQNEAQ in the germline V gene (reference sequence). This chain's CDR3 is CGSQILTDTQYF. CDR3 DNA sequence: TGTGGGTCGCAGATTCTCACAGATACGCAGTATTTT.

The sample holds many counts of this clonotype. J is TRBJ1-1 and V is TRBV28, with unresolved D. Trimming pared 2 bases from V and 1 base from J, leaving 8 bases between. The CDR3 contains 14 residues. Germline V gene data show CDR1 as MDHEN and CDR2 as SYDVKM. The CDR3 sequence is CASSLTLRNTEAFF. The CDR3 bases are TGTGCCAGCAGTTTAACGTTGCGGAACACTGAAGCTTTCTTT. The complete variable domain, with remaining parts taken from reference TRBV28 and TRBJ1-1, reads DVKVTQSSRYLVKRTGEKVFLECVQDMDHENMFWYRQDPGLGLRLIYFSYDVKMKEKGDIPEGYSVSREKKERFSLILESASTNQTSMYLCASSLTLRNTEAFFGQGTRLTVV.

The chain has TRBV5-1 and TRBJ1-2; possible D gene TRBD1, 5 bases. Trimming pared 3 bases from V and 4 bases from J, leaving 13 bases between. This CDR3 region has 14 residues. Germline V lookup: CDR1 SGHRS, CDR2 YFSETQ. CDR3 nucleotide sequence: TGCGCCAGCAGCTCGTCGGGGGGGACCTATGGCTACACCTTC. Encoded protein: CASSSSGGTYGYTF.